These 30 T cell receptor beta chains came from one sample sequenced in a study of graft-versus-host responses after intestinal transplantation (dated by TCRdb to about 2021). The time point label for this specimen denotes: cells obtained before transplantation from donor or recipient. Their target antigens are unknown. Library preparation used the immunoSEQ multiplex PCR assay. TCRdb limited this immuneACCESS table to in-frame rearrangements with V and J called. A share of clones is missing; checked studies link under half to unresolved V genes, and the rest is unexplained. The table for this sample lists more than 100,000 clones; around 96% of them were counted only once. Over 2.5% of the sample is in the top ten clones. The starting material was unstimulated CD8+ T cells sorted from spleen or lymph node cells, obtained before intestinal transplant. Every receptor here comes from a human donor who received an intestinal transplant.

This chain connects TRBV9 to TRBJ1-3; possible D gene TRBD1, 6 bases. V was cut by 2 bases and J by 0 bases, with 18 bases left in between. CDR1 SGDLS and CDR2 YYNGEE come from the germline V gene. This CDR3 region has 18 residues. The CDR3 DNA is TGTGCCAGCAGCGTGGAATACGGGACACCGAGCTCTGGAAACACCATATATTTT. Its protein product is CASSVEYGTPSSGNTIYF. The full variable domain, rest sourced from reference TRBV9 and TRBJ1-3, is DSGVTQTPKHLITATGQRVTLRCSPRSGDLSVYWYQQSLDQGLQFLIQYYNGEERAKGNILERFSAQQFPDLHSELNLSSLELGDSALYFCASSVEYGTPSSGNTIYFGEGSWLTVV.

The chain is built from TRBV29-1 and TRBJ2-5; the D gene is possibly TRBD2 (5 bases). The CDR3 is made up of 15 amino acids. CDR1 SQVTM and CDR2 ANQGSEA come from the germline V gene. V was pared by 4 bases and J by 4 bases, with 19 bases between. CDR3 residues: CSVGRAERAGETQYF. As DNA, the CDR3 is TGCAGCGTTGGTCGGGCCGAACGGGCGGGAGAGACCCAGTACTTC.

The chain employs TRBV19 and TRBJ1-1; no reliable D call. The V gene's germline CDR1 is LNHDA and CDR2 SQIVND (reference sequence). The V end lost 5 bases, the J end lost 1 base, and 17 bases lay between the germline ends. The CDR3 consists of 16 residues. The DNA for the CDR3 is TGTGCCAGTAGTCTGGGGATCTGGACGGAGAACACTGAAGCTTTCTTT. Translating it yields CASSLGIWTENTEAFF.

The J gene is TRBJ1-1, the V gene TRBV19; D is uncertain. V lost 0 bases and J lost 7, with 9 bases in between. CDR3 length: 13 amino acids. Germline values: CDR1 LNHDA, CDR2 SQIVND (reference sequence). The CDR3 spells CASSIDGVGEAFF. The CDR3, as DNA: TGTGCCAGTAGTATAGATGGGGTCGGTGAAGCTTTCTTT.

The chain is built from TRBV5-1 and TRBJ1-1; no definite D call. V lost 0 bases and J 4 bases, leaving 7 bases between the germline ends. Germline V gives CDR1 SGHRS, CDR2 YFSETQ. The CDR3 consists of 13 residues. In nucleotides, the CDR3 is TGCGCCAGCAGCTTGGGAGGCCCCACTGAAGCTTTCTTT. Translated: CASSLGGPTEAFF.

This rearrangement joins TRBV4-1 to TRBJ2-7, with D possibly TRBD2 on 5 matching bases. V was clipped by 0 bases and J by 4 bases, with 13 bases between them. The CDR3 length is 15 residues. Germline V gene lookup returns CDR1 MGHRA and CDR2 YSYEKL. The CDR3 spells CASSQDLGGPYEQYF. DNA of the CDR3: TGCGCCAGCAGCCAAGATCTAGGCGGGCCATACGAGCAGTACTTC.

This rearrangement joins TRBV6-5 to TRBJ1-4; 8 nucleotides line up with TRBD1. The CDR3 runs 14 residues. Losses at the gene ends were 6 bases for V and 4 bases for J; bases not matched to a gene: 4. Germline V lookup: CDR1 MNHEY, CDR2 SVGAGI. The CDR3 is CASRLGQDNEKLFF. CDR3 coding DNA: TGTGCCAGCAGACTGGGACAGGATAATGAAAAACTGTTTTTT.

The V and J genes are TRBV2 and TRBJ2-5; unclear D gene. CDR3 length: 12 residues. V was pared by 3 bases and J by 9 bases, with 11 bases between. In germline, CDR1 is SNHLY, CDR2 FYNNEI. The CDR3 region has the DNA TGTGCCAGCAGTGATAGCTACTGGTCCCAGTACTTC. It is translated as CASSDSYWSQYF.

The chain employs TRBV29-1 and TRBJ2-2; D ambiguous. Trimming stripped 3 bases from V and 4 bases from J, with 9 bases between. CDR1 and CDR2 (germline): SQVTM, ANQGSEA. The CDR3 covers 13 residues. DNA of the CDR3: TGCAGCGTTGAGGCGTCAGTCACCGGGGAGCTGTTTTTT. Translation: CSVEASVTGELFF.

The chain recombines TRBV27 with TRBJ2-1, with D unresolved. V gave up 9 bases and J gave up 4 bases, with 10 bases separating them. From germline, CDR1 is MNHEY and CDR2 SMNVEV (reference sequence). CDR3 length: 12 residues. The CDR3: CASKQDYNEQFF. In nucleotides, the CDR3 is TGTGCCAGTAAGCAGGATTACAATGAGCAGTTCTTC.

This sequence joins TRBV19 and TRBJ2-7; tentatively, D is TRBD1 (6 bases). The CDR3 is 15 amino acids. The germline CDR1 and CDR2 sequences are LNHDA and SQIVND (reference sequence). Trimming shortened V by 6 bases and J by 5 bases, and 20 bases separated the two germline ends. The CDR3 spells CASSPSWGRGDEQYF. CDR3 nucleotide sequence: TGTGCCAGTAGCCCCTCATGGGGCAGGGGAGACGAGCAGTACTTC.

The V call is TRBV30, the J call TRBJ2-7, with 11 bases fitting TRBD2. Germline V gene lookup returns CDR1 GTSNPN and CDR2 SVGIG (reference sequence). V was clipped by 3 bases and J by 1 base; unmatched bases: 11. The CDR3 contains 17 residues. CDR3 sequence (DNA): TGTGCCTGGAGAGGAATTTCCGGGACTAGCGGATCCTACGAGCAGTACTTC. Residues: CAWRGISGTSGSYEQYF.

The chain is built from TRBV14 and TRBJ2-7; 7 positions match TRBD1. CDR1 and CDR2 (germline): SGHDN, FVKESK. The CDR3 sequence is 19 residues long. V lost 4 bases, J lost 2 bases, and 20 bases stayed unmatched. The CDR3 here is CASSPREQGTLYPPYEQYF. CDR3 sequence (DNA): TGTGCCAGCAGCCCCAGGGAACAGGGGACCCTATATCCCCCCTACGAGCAGTACTTC. Complete variable domain (other parts from reference TRBV14 and TRBJ2-7): EAGVTQFPSHSVIEKGQTVTLRCDPISGHDNLYWYRRVMGKEIKFLLHFVKESKQDESGMPNNRFLAERTGGTYSTLKVQPAELEDSGVYFCASSPREQGTLYPPYEQYFGPGTRLTVT.

The genes are TRBV7-9 and TRBJ1-5; perhaps TRBD1 as D (5 bases). CDR1 is SEHNR, CDR2 FQNEAQ, per germline (reference sequence). Trimming cost V 2 bases and J 5 bases, with 13 bases left between them. The CDR3 is made up of 15 amino acids. In DNA form, the CDR3 reads TGTGCCAGCAGCTTATGGAGGGGAAGGGATCAGCCCCAGCATTTT. Translating gives CASSLWRGRDQPQHF.

Details on this clone: Other DNA sequences in the sample encode the same CDR3. This chain links TRBV28 with TRBJ2-1; 11 bases line up with TRBD2. Looked up from germline, CDR1 is MDHEN and CDR2 is SYDVKM. V shed 3 bases, J shed 0 bases, and the junction held 4 bases outside the gene matches. The CDR3 has 17 amino acids. The CDR3 bases are TGTGCCAGCAGTTTCCCTACTAGCGGGAGCTCCTACAATGAGCAGTTCTTC. Translating gives CASSFPTSGSSYNEQFF.

For the CDR3, the DNA is TGCGCCAGCAGCTTGGTGCCCCAAGAGACCCAGTACTTC. This translates into CASSLVPQETQYF. The V gene is TRBV5-1, the J gene TRBJ2-5; no definite D call. Trimming took off 0 bases at V and 1 base at J, with 4 bases between the two ends. This CDR3 spans 13 amino acids. CDR1 and CDR2 from the germline V gene are SGHRS and YFSETQ.

This chain joins TRBV7-3 and TRBJ2-3; D possibly matches TRBD1 or TRBD2 (5 bases each). CDR3 length: 17 residues. The V gene's germline CDR1 is SGHTA and CDR2 FQGTGA. Trimming left V 2 bases short and J 0 bases short, with 15 bases between. DNA of the CDR3: TGTGCCAGCAGCTTATCGTCGGGGACCTCTAGCACAGATACGCAGTATTTT. It yields the protein CASSLSSGTSSTDTQYF.

The V call is TRBV5-1, the J call TRBJ1-1; no firm D call. CDR1 SGHRS and CDR2 YFSETQ come from the germline V gene. V lost 2 bases, J lost 3 bases, and 5 bases lay in between. The CDR3 spans 12 residues. CDR3 residues: CASSFGYTEAFF. The CDR3 region has the DNA TGCGCCAGCAGCTTTGGGTACACTGAAGCTTTCTTT.

The J gene is TRBJ2-5, the V gene TRBV6-5, with TRBD2 identical over 8 bases. This CDR3 has 14 amino acids. Germline values: CDR1 MNHEY, CDR2 SVGAGI. V lost 2 bases to trimming and J lost 5 bases; unmatched junction nucleotides: 4. The chain's CDR3 is CASSYREGGETQYF. CDR3 nucleotides: TGTGCCAGCAGTTACCGGGAGGGTGGGGAGACCCAGTACTTC.

The V and J genes are TRBV7-6 and TRBJ2-5, with D tentatively TRBD2 (6 bases). The J call may be wrong; the DNA end is better matched by TRBJ2-7. The CDR3 is 17 amino acids. Germline CDR1 and CDR2: SGHVS and FNYEAQ. The CDR3 spells CASSAARQGGEWYEQYF. In DNA, the CDR3 is TGTGCCAGCAGCGCCGCCCGGCAGGGAGGCGAATGGTACGAGCAGTACTTC.

The rearrangement links TRBV4-1 to TRBJ2-2; no reliable D call. Trimming took off 1 base at V and 2 bases at J, with 5 bases between the two ends. The CDR3 consists of 14 residues. Germline V CDR1 and CDR2: MGHRA, YSYEKL. CDR3 loop: CASSQVTNTGELFF. The CDR3 nucleotides are TGCGCCAGCAGCCAAGTGACCAACACCGGGGAGCTGTTTTTT.

This clone was observed a single time. V usage is TRBV5-4 and J usage is TRBJ2-1; 9 nucleotides align to TRBD1. V lost 4 bases, J lost 8 bases, and 16 bases stayed unmatched. CDR1 and CDR2 (germline): SGHNT, YYREEE (reference sequence). CDR3 length equals 17 residues. The CDR3 protein is CASSTDYRDRVGDEQFF. CDR3 nucleotide sequence: TGTGCCAGCAGCACTGACTACCGGGACAGGGTAGGCGATGAGCAGTTCTTC.

As DNA, the CDR3 is TGTGCCAGCAGCTTGGGGCCGGGCAATCAGCCCCAGCATTTT. Translating it yields CASSLGPGNQPQHF. This rearrangement joins TRBV7-6 to TRBJ1-5; weak D call: TRBD1 (5 bases). CDR3 length: 14 amino acids. V lost 3 bases and J lost 2, with 8 bases in between. Germline CDR1 SGHVS, CDR2 FNYEAQ.

The J gene is TRBJ2-7, the V gene TRBV27; 7 bases fit TRBD1. Germline assignment: CDR1 MNHEY and CDR2 SMNVEV (reference sequence). V lost 2 bases to trimming and J lost 4 bases; unmatched junction nucleotides: 5. The CDR3 loop spans 14 amino acids. The CDR3 DNA follows: TGTGCCAGCAGTTTAGACAGGGTGCTATACGAGCAGTACTTC. It translates to CASSLDRVLYEQYF.

This clone was observed once. The chain links TRBV9 to TRBJ2-7, with D possibly TRBD2 on 6 matching bases. The germline V gene encodes CDR1 SGDLS and CDR2 YYNGEE. V shed 0 bases and J shed 4 bases, with 14 bases lying between them. The CDR3 length is 15 residues. CDR3 bases: TGTGCCAGCAGCGTAGGGTCGGGAGTAGCGTACGAGCAGTACTTC. Its translation: CASSVGSGVAYEQYF.

The V call is TRBV10-3, the J call TRBJ2-3; D perhaps matches TRBD1 (6 bases). The ends were cut back, 6 bases at V and 2 bases at J, with 12 bases in the middle. The V gene's germline CDR1 is ENHRY and CDR2 SYGVKD. This CDR3 has 14 residues. CDR3 coding DNA: TGTGCCATCAGACGGACAGACTCCACAGATACGCAGTATTTT. It codes for CAIRRTDSTDTQYF.

This chain uses TRBV30 with TRBJ1-5; D is unresolved. The length of the CDR3 is 14 residues. The V gene lost 4 bases and the J gene lost 4 bases, with 14 bases spanning the gap. Germline CDR1 is GTSNPN and CDR2 is SVGIG (reference sequence). CDR3: CAWTGGMANQPQHF. In nucleotides, the CDR3 is TGTGCCTGGACAGGCGGTATGGCGAATCAGCCCCAGCATTTT.

The chain has TRBV7-9 and TRBJ2-7; 7 positions match TRBD1. Germline V gene sequence: CDR1 SEHNR, CDR2 FQNEAQ (reference sequence). Trimming cost V 5 bases and J 3 bases; bases outside gene matches: 10. The CDR3 runs 15 residues. The chain's CDR3 is CASSQSRDSLYEQYF. Written as DNA, the CDR3 is TGTGCCAGCAGCCAAAGCCGGGACAGCCTCTACGAGCAGTACTTC.

Only one count was recorded for this clone. This chain connects TRBV4-1 to TRBJ1-4; D unresolved. The germline gives CDR1 MGHRA, CDR2 YSYEKL. The V end was cut by 0 bases, the J end by 3 bases, with 8 bases between. CDR3 length equals 15 residues. The CDR3, as DNA: TGCGCCAGCAGCCAAGATATGAACCCTAATGAAAAACTGTTTTTT. Its protein is CASSQDMNPNEKLFF.

The chain employs TRBV9 and TRBJ1-4, with a possible D match to TRBD1 (5 bases). CDR3 length: 14 amino acids. The germline V and J ends were trimmed by 4 bases and 8 bases, with 15 bases remaining between them. Germline V gene sequence: CDR1 SGDLS, CDR2 YYNGEE. The CDR3 DNA is TGTGCCAGCAGCTCGGGGGAGGTCGGGGAAAAACTGTTTTTT. It encodes CASSSGEVGEKLFF.